The 22 T cell receptor beta chains given below trace back to one sample, sequenced in a study of blood T cell repertoires in COVID-19. Clones were sequenced by immunoSEQ multiplex PCR, and TCRdb holds only the in-frame ones, with some missing. The sample has 300,000 to 350,000 clones, about 89% seen once. The sample comprised peripheral blood. These receptors were taken from a woman aged 50 to 60 with COVID-19, enrolled during active disease.

CDR3 protein: CASSVSGNTEAFF. The DNA for the CDR3 is TGTGCCAGCAGTGTGAGCGGGAACACTGAAGCTTTCTTT. This chain joins TRBV6-4 and TRBJ1-1; D is unclear. This CDR3 is built from 13 residues. V was cut by 4 bases and J by 1 base, with 7 bases left in between. Germline loops: CDR1 MRHNA, CDR2 SNTAGT.

The chain links TRBV6-5 to TRBJ2-7, with 11 nucleotides matching TRBD2. CDR3 length equals 14 residues. Germline lookup yields CDR1 MNHEY and CDR2 SVGAGI. Trimming removed 4 bases from V and 4 bases from J; junction bases left unmatched: 3. The CDR3, as DNA: TGTGCCAGCAGTTCGACTAGCGGGGTTTACGAGCAGTACTTC. Its translation: CASSSTSGVYEQYF.

The chain combines TRBV12-5 with TRBJ1-1; the match to TRBD1 covers 11 bases. With 9 bases clipped from V and 4 bases from J, the junction kept 10 bases outside the gene matches. Germline assignment: CDR1 LGHNT and CDR2 FRNRAP. The CDR3 extends over 15 amino acids. The CDR3 coding sequence is TGTGCTAGCGGGGTGGACAGGGGGCTGGTCACTGAAGCTTTCTTT. Protein sequence: CASGVDRGLVTEAFF.

The chain is built from TRBV2 and TRBJ2-3; D is possibly TRBD1 (5 bases). Germline CDR1 and CDR2: SNHLY and FYNNEI. CDR3 length: 15 residues. V gave up 4 bases and J gave up 2 bases, with 13 bases separating them. CDR3 coding DNA: TGTGCCAGCAGTGGGGGCCATAAAAACACAGATACGCAGTATTTT. Translation gives CASSGGHKNTDTQYF.

The rearrangement links TRBV30 to TRBJ1-3; D unresolved. This CDR3 region has 12 residues. In germline, CDR1 is GTSNPN, CDR2 SVGIG (reference sequence). Trimming left V 8 bases short and J 0 bases short, with 8 bases between. In nucleotides, the CDR3 is TGTGCCGTCAGGCCCTCTGGAAACACCATATATTTT. Translation: CAVRPSGNTIYF.

The chain recombines TRBV25-1 with TRBJ1-2; TRBD1 might be the D (5 bases). Trimming removed 1 base from V and 8 bases from J, with 17 bases in between. The germline gives CDR1 MGHDK, CDR2 SYGVNS. CDR3 length: 15 amino acids. CDR3 loop: CASSESGARGRGYTF. The CDR3 DNA reads as TGTGCCAGCAGTGAATCCGGGGCCCGGGGGAGAGGCTACACCTTC.

This clone showed up just a few times. The chain links TRBV19 to TRBJ2-3; a weak D match, TRBD1 (6 bases). The CDR3 loop spans 16 amino acids. The germline gives CDR1 LNHDA, CDR2 SQIVND (reference sequence). V lost 3 bases, J lost 4 bases, and 17 bases lay in between. CDR3 loop: CASSMWGTGPADTQYF. CDR3 nucleotides: TGTGCCAGTAGTATGTGGGGTACAGGGCCCGCAGATACGCAGTATTTT.

This clone has only one observation. The chain is built from TRBV27 and TRBJ2-1, with a weak D call TRBD1 (5 bases). V lost 6 bases and J lost 7, with 10 bases in between. The germline V gene encodes CDR1 MNHEY and CDR2 SMNVEV (reference sequence). There are 12 residues in the CDR3. The CDR3: CASSLSGNEQFF. The CDR3 DNA reads TGTGCCAGCAGCCTATCAGGGAATGAGCAGTTCTTC.

The table lists this clone with a count of one. The chain couples TRBV30 to TRBJ2-2, with D maybe TRBD1 (6 bases). The CDR3 consists of 16 residues. Germline loops: CDR1 GTSNPN, CDR2 SVGIG (reference sequence). V gave up 5 bases and J gave up 5 bases, with 21 bases separating them. The CDR3 region has the DNA TGTGCCTGGTACCCTCAGGGGAGAGGACGTACCGGGGAGCTGTTTTTT. Translating gives CAWYPQGRGRTGELFF. Combining the CDR3 with reference TRBV30 and TRBJ2-2 gives the whole variable domain SQTIHQWPATLVQPVGSPLSLECTVEGTSNPNLYWYRQAAGRGLQLLFYSVGIGQISSEVPQNLSASRPQDRQFILSSKKLLLSDSGFYLCAWYPQGRGRTGELFFGEGSRLTVL.

The CDR3 nucleotides read TGTGCCAGCAGCCAAGATCCCCAGGAAAATCAGCCCCAGCATTTT. Residues: CASSQDPQENQPQHF. This chain links TRBV3-1 (or the pseudogene TRBV3-2) with TRBJ1-5; D is unresolved. V gave up 0 bases and J gave up 4 bases, with 10 bases separating them. The CDR3 has 15 amino acids. Germline V CDR1 and CDR2: LGHDT, YNNKEL (reference sequence).

The chain couples TRBV6-1 to TRBJ1-1; 7 nucleotides match TRBD1. The CDR3 sequence is 14 residues long. J gave up 4 bases and V 3 bases, and 5 bases lay outside the gene matches. Per germline, CDR1 MNHNS and CDR2 SASEGT. The CDR3 nucleotides are TGTGCCAGCAGTGAGACAGGGTCGCGCACTGAAGCTTTCTTT. Protein product: CASSETGSRTEAFF.

CDR3 sequence reads: CASNDPWGSAIQYF. CDR3 sequence (DNA): TGTGCCAGCAACGACCCCTGGGGCTCTGCAATCCAGTACTTC. This chain connects TRBV7-2 to TRBJ2-5; weak D call: TRBD1 (5 bases). Trimming shortened V by 7 bases and J by 10 bases, and 22 bases separated the two germline ends. Germline V lookup: CDR1 SGHTA, CDR2 FQGNSA. The CDR3 is 14 residues long.

This clone came up once. The rearrangement links TRBV5-1 to TRBJ1-5; possibly TRBD1 for D (6 bases). In germline, CDR1 is SGHRS, CDR2 YFSETQ. This CDR3 is built from 16 residues. V shed 2 bases and J shed 0 bases, with 12 bases lying between them. CDR3 nucleotides: TGCGCCAGCAGCTTAGGACAGCCCTATAGCAATCAGCCCCAGCATTTT. It translates to CASSLGQPYSNQPQHF.

This chain joins TRBV28 and TRBJ1-2; TRBD1 matches 10 bases. Germline CDR1 and CDR2: MDHEN and SYDVKM. The CDR3 runs 14 residues. The J segment lost 7 bases and the V segment lost 5 bases, leaving 7 bases of the junction unmatched. The DNA for the CDR3 is TGTGCCAGCAGTCTGGGACAGGGGATGAGTGGCTACACCTTC. Protein sequence: CASSLGQGMSGYTF.

This chain joins TRBV18 and TRBJ2-1; 8 nucleotides match TRBD2. J lost 5 bases, V lost 4 bases, and 4 bases had no gene match. CDR1 is KGHSH, CDR2 LQKENI, per germline. The CDR3 spans 14 residues. CDR3 region: CASSRSRGDNEQFF. The CDR3 nucleotides read TGTGCCAGCTCACGGTCGCGGGGGGACAATGAGCAGTTCTTC. The full variable domain, rest sourced from reference TRBV18 and TRBJ2-1, is NAGVMQNPRHLVRRRGQEARLRCSPMKGHSHVYWYRQLPEEGLKFMVYLQKENIIDESGMPKERFSAEFPKEGPSILRIQQVVRGDSAAYFCASSRSRGDNEQFFGPGTRLTVL.

The chain employs TRBV12-3 or TRBV12-4 and TRBJ1-5; D is undetermined. The germline V and J ends were trimmed by 7 bases and 7 bases, with 11 bases remaining between them. The CDR3 consists of 12 residues. The CDR3 region is CASTFSGQPQHF. In DNA, the CDR3 is TGTGCCAGCACTTTTTCGGGGCAGCCCCAGCATTTT.

This clone was observed once. The gene calls are TRBV19 and TRBJ1-5; the D is unclear. The CDR3 is 13 amino acids. V was clipped by 3 bases and J by 4 bases, with 7 bases between them. CDR1 LNHDA and CDR2 SQIVND come from the germline V gene (reference sequence). The CDR3 region is CASSIQENQPQHF. The CDR3 coding sequence is TGTGCCAGTAGTATCCAGGAAAATCAGCCCCAGCATTTT.

The genes are TRBV6-5 and TRBJ1-3; D unresolved. This CDR3 has 14 residues. Trimming cost V 7 bases and J 0 bases, with 10 bases left between them. The germline V gene has CDR1 MNHEY and CDR2 SVGAGI. CDR3 in DNA: TGTGCCAGCAATGGCGGAAGCTCTGGAAACACCATATATTTT. Its protein is CASNGGSSGNTIYF.

This rearrangement joins TRBV12-3 or TRBV12-4 to TRBJ2-2; 7 bases map to TRBD1. CDR3 length: 12 amino acids. The V segment lost 6 bases and the J segment 6 bases; nucleotides outside the gene matches: 1. The CDR3 spells CASRRGPGELFF. DNA of the CDR3: TGTGCCAGCAGAAGGGGGCCCGGGGAGCTGTTTTTT.

The gene calls are TRBV2 and TRBJ2-5, with D unclear. Per germline, CDR1 SNHLY and CDR2 FYNNEI. The CDR3 covers 16 residues. Trimming pared 6 bases from V and 5 bases from J, leaving 22 bases between. The CDR3 region is CASRSSGSPLTETQYF. CDR3 DNA sequence: TGTGCCAGCAGGAGCTCCGGGTCGCCTTTAACGGAGACCCAGTACTTC.

This clone was recorded once. The chain joins TRBV5-1 to TRBJ2-3, with 9 bases that match TRBD2. CDR1 is SGHRS and CDR2 is YFSETQ in the germline V gene. The junction had 6 bases not matched to a gene; V was cut back by 5 bases and J by 2 bases. The CDR3 loop spans 15 amino acids. The CDR3 loop is CASRSGTSFTDTQYF. CDR3 DNA sequence: TGCGCCAGCAGGAGTGGGACTAGCTTCACAGATACGCAGTATTTT.

V gene TRBV24-1 combines with J gene TRBJ2-7; 8 bases are a match to TRBD1. This CDR3 region has 16 residues. Unmatched junction bases numbered 11, after V lost 6 bases and J lost 2 bases. CDR1 KGHDR and CDR2 SFDVKD come from the germline V gene. The CDR3 sequence is CATSPRSGGAPYEQYF. As DNA, the CDR3 is TGTGCCACCAGTCCCCGTTCAGGGGGCGCCCCCTACGAGCAGTACTTC.